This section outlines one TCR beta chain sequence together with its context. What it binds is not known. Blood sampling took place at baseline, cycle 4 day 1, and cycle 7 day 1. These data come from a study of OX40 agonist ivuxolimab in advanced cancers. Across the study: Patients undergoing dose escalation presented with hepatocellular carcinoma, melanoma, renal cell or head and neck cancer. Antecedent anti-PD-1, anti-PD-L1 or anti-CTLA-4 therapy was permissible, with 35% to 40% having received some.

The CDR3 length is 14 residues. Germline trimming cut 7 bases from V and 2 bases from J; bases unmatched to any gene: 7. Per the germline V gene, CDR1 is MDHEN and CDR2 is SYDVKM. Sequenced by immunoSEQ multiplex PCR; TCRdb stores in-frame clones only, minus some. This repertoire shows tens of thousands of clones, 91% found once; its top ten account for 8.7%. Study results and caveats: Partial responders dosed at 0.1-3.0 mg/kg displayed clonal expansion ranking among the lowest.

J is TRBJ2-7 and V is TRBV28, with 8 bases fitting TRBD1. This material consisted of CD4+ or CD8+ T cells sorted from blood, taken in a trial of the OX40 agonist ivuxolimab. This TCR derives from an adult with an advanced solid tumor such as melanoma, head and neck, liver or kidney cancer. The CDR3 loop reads CASNYRDRTYEQYF. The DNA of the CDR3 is TGTGCCAGCAACTACCGGGACAGGACCTACGAGCAGTACTTC.